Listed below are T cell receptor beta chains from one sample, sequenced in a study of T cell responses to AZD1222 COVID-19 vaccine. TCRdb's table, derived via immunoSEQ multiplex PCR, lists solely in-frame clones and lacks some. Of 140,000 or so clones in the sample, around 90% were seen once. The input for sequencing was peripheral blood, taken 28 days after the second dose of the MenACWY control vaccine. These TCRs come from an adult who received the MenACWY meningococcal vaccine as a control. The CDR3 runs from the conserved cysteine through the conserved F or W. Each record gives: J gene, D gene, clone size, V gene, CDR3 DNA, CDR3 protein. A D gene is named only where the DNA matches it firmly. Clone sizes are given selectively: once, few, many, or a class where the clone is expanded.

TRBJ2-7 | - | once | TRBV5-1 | TGCGCCAGCAGCTTGGACGGGGGTGCCTACGAGCAGTACTTC | CASSLDGGAYEQYF
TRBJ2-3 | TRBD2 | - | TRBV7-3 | TGTGCCAGCAGCTTAAAGGGGACTAGCGGGAAGGGCACAGATACGCAGTATTTT | CASSLKGTSGKGTDTQYF
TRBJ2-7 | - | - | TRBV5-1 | TGCGCCAGCAGCTTGGCCAGCAGTATAAACTCCTACGAGCAGTACTTC | CASSLASSINSYEQYF
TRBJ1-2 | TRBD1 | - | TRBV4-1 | TGCGCCAGCAGCCAAGATATACAGGGGAACTATGGCTACACCTTC | CASSQDIQGNYGYTF
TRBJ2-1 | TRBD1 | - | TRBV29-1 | TGCAGCGCCCAAAAGGGACAGGGGCCCAATGAGCAGTTCTTC | CSAQKGQGPNEQFF
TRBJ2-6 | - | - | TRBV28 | TGTGCCAGCAGTTTCGGTGGCGGAGGCTCTGGGGCCAACGTCCTGACTTTC | CASSFGGGGSGANVLTF
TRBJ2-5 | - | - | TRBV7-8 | TGTGCCAGCAGCTTAGTTGAGACCCAGTACTTC | CASSLVETQYF
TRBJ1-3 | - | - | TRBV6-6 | TGTGCCAGCACCACTTGGGGTGGAAACACCATATATTTT | CASTTWGGNTIYF
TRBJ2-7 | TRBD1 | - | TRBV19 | TGTGCCAGTACCCGGGACAGTCCTTACGAGCAGTACTTC | CASTRDSPYEQYF
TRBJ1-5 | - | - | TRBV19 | TGTGCCAGTAGTATAGAGCGTCAGCCCCAGCATTTT | CASSIERQPQHF
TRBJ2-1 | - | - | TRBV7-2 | TGTGCCAGCAGCTTAGCGATGGCGGCGGGGGCCAAATTGAATGAGCAGTTCTTC | CASSLAMAAGAKLNEQFF
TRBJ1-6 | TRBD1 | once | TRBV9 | TGTGCCAGCAGCGGAGGACAGGGGGGTTCACCCCTCCACTTT | CASSGGQGGSPLHF
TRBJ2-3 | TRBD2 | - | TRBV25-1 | TGTGCCAGTGGCGCGGGGGGGCCGTCAGATACGCAGTATTTT | CASGAGGPSDTQYF
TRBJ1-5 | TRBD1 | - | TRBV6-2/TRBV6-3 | TGTGCCAGCAGTTACGCTCGGGACAGGGGCCTATCGAGCAATCAGCCCCAGCATTTT | CASSYARDRGLSSNQPQHF
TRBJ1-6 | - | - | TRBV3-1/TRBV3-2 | TGTGCCAGCAGCCCGCGTCAGGGCTCCTATAATTCACCCCTCCACTTT | CASSPRQGSYNSPLHF
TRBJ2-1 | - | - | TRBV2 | TGTGCCAGCAGTGAAGTGAACCGGGACGCCGCCTACAATGAGCAGTTCTTC | CASSEVNRDAAYNEQFF
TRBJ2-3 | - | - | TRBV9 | TGTGCCAGCAGCGTAGAGATTAGCGGAACTAGCACAGATACGCAGTATTTT | CASSVEISGTSTDTQYF
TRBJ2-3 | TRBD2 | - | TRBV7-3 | TGTGCCAGCCGCGGGGGGGCTGGAGATACGCAGTATTTT | CASRGGAGDTQYF
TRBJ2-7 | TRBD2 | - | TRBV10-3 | TGTGCCACCACCCCCGGACTAGCGGGAGGACTATCCTACGAGCAGTACTTC | CATTPGLAGGLSYEQYF
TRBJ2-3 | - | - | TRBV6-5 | TGTGCCAGCAGTTGGATCGGTCCGGGAGTGGCAGATACGCAGTATTTT | CASSWIGPGVADTQYF
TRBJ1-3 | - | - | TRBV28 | TGTGCCAGCAGCAGTTATGGGGCCACCATATATTTT | CASSSYGATIYF
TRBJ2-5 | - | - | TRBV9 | TGTGCCAGCAGCGTAGGTCTGGACAGTCAAGAGACCCAGTACTTC | CASSVGLDSQETQYF
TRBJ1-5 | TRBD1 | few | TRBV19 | TGTGCCAGCTGTCAAGACAGGGCGAGCAATCAGCCCCAGCATTTT | CASCQDRASNQPQHF
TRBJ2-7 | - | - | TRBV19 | TGTGCCAGTAGTGACACAACCTCCTACGAGCAGTACTTC | CASSDTTSYEQYF
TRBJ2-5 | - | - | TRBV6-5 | TGTGCCAGCAGTTTTACCTATATGCAAGAGACCCAGTACTTC | CASSFTYMQETQYF
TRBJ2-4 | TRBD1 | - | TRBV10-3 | TGTGCCATCAGTGAGCCTCCAGGACAGGGGGCCGGGAACATTCAGTACTTC | CAISEPPGQGAGNIQYF
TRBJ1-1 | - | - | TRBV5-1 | TGCGCCAGCAGCTTGGTGGCAGGCAACACTGAAGCTTTCTTT | CASSLVAGNTEAFF
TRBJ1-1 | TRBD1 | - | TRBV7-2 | TGTGCCAGCAGCTTAGCGACAGGGGACACTGAAGCTTTCTTT | CASSLATGDTEAFF
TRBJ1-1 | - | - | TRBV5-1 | TGCGCCAGCAGCTTCCTCGGGGGGAACACTGAAGCTTTCTTT | CASSFLGGNTEAFF
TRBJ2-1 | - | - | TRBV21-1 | TGTGCCAGCAGCAAAGGCAGGGAGCAGTTCTTC | CASSKGREQFF
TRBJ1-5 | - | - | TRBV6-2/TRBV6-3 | TGTGCCAGCAGTCTCTCGGGGGGCGCCGGTCAGCCCCAGCATTTT | CASSLSGGAGQPQHF
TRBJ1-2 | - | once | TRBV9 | TGTGCCAGCAGCGTAGGGGACTCTAGTGGCTACACCTTC | CASSVGDSSGYTF
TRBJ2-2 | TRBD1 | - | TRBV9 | TGTGCCAGCAGCGTTGGACAGGCCGCGAACACCGGGGAGCTGTTTTTT | CASSVGQAANTGELFF
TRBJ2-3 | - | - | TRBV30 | TGTGCCTGGAGTGTTATGGGCGGGGTTAACACAGATACGCAGTATTTT | CAWSVMGGVNTDTQYF
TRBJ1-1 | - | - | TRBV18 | TGTGCCAGCTCACCAATTATGGGGAACACTGAAGCTTTCTTT | CASSPIMGNTEAFF
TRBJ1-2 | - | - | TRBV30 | TGTGCCTGGAGAGAGGGCCTCCGTGGCTACACCTTC | CAWREGLRGYTF
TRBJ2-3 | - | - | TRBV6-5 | TGTGCCAGCAGGGGCCAATCGGGAGGCACAGATACGCAGTATTTT | CASRGQSGGTDTQYF
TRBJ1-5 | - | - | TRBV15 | TGTGCCACCAGCAGGAAAAAGAGTGGGGGGGATCAGCCCCAGCATTTT | CATSRKKSGGDQPQHF
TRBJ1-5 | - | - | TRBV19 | TGTGCCAGTAGTCCGGGACCACGGATTCAGCCCCAGCATTTT | CASSPGPRIQPQHF
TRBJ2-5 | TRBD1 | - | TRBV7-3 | TGTGCCAGCAGCCCTTCTGCGACAGGGTCGCAGGAGACCCAGTACTTC | CASSPSATGSQETQYF
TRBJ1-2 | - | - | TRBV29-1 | TGCAGCGCAAGGGCCGGTGGGGACTATGGCTACACCTTC | CSARAGGDYGYTF
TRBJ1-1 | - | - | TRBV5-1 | TGCGCCAGCAGACGGGGGGGCGAGCCCACTGAAGCTTTCTTT | CASRRGGEPTEAFF
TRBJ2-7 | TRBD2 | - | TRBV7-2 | TGTGCCAGCAGCCCCCGGGGGTCGACTAGCGGGCAAAGCTCCTACGAGCAGTACTTC | CASSPRGSTSGQSSYEQYF